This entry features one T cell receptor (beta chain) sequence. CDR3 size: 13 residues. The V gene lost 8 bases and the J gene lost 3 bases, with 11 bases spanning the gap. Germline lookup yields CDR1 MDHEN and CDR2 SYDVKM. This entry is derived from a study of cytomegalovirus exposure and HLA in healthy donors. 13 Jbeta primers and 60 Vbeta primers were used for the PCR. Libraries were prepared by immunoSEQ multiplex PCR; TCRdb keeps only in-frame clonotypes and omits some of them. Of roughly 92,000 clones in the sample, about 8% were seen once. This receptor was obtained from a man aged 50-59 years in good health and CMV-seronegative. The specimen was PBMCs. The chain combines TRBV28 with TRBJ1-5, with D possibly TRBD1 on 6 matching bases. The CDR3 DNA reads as TGTGCCAGCCGGACAGCTCTCAATCAGCCCCAGCATTTT. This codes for CASRTALNQPQHF.